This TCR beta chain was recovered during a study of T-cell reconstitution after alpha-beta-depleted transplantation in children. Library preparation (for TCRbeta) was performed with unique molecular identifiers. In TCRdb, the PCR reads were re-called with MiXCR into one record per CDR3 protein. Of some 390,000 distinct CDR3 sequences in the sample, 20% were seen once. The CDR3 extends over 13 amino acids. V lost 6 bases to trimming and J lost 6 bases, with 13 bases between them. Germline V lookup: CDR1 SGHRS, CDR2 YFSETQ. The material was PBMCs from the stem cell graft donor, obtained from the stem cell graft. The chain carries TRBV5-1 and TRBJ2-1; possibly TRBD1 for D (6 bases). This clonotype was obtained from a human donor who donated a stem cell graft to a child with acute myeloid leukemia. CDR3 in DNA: TGCGCCAGCACTACGGGGACATTCAATGAGCAGTTCTTC. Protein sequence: CASTTGTFNEQFF.